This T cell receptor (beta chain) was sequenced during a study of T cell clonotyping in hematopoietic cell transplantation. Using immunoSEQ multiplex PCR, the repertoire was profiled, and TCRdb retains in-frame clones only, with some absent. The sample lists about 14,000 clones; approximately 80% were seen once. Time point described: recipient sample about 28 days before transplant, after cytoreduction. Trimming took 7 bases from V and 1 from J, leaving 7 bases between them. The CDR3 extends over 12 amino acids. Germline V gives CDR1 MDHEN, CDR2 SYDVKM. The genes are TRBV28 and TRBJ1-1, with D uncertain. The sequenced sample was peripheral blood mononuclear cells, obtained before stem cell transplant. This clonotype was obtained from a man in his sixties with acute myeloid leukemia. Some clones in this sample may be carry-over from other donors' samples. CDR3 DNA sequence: TGTGCCAGCAATCCGGGGAACACTGAAGCTTTCTTT. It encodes CASNPGNTEAFF.